Below are 26 T cell receptor beta chains sequenced from a single sample in a study of cytomegalovirus exposure and HLA in healthy donors. 60 Vbeta and 13 Jbeta primers were used in PCR. This table comes from immunoSEQ multiplex PCR, and its TCRdb copy is limited to in-frame clones, with some not included. The profile shows about 200,000 clones, over 9.5% of them singletons. The sample comprised PBMCs. The receptors derive from a man aged 45 to 65 in good health and CMV-seropositive.

This chain connects TRBV19 to TRBJ2-7; D possibly corresponds to TRBD2 (6 bases). Trimming shortened V by 1 base and J by 5 bases, and 15 bases separated the two germline ends. The CDR3 totals 15 residues. In germline, CDR1 is LNHDA, CDR2 SQIVND (reference sequence). The CDR3: CASSIGGTAMNEQYF. DNA for the CDR3: TGTGCCAGTAGTATAGGCGGGACCGCGATGAACGAGCAGTACTTC.

J is TRBJ2-1 and V is TRBV7-2, with D perhaps matching TRBD1 (6 bases). The V end lost 5 bases, the J end lost 3 bases, and 17 bases lay between the germline ends. CDR1 SGHTA and CDR2 FQGNSA come from the germline V gene. The CDR3 spans 16 residues. As DNA, the CDR3 is TGTGCCAGCAGCCCACTAACAGGGCCCCTCTACAATGAGCAGTTCTTC. This sequence encodes CASSPLTGPLYNEQFF.

V gene TRBV6-6 combines with J gene TRBJ2-7, with D hard to call. V was clipped by 6 bases and J by 7 bases, with 16 bases between them. This CDR3 spans 13 amino acids. Germline CDR1 MNHNY, CDR2 SVGAGI (reference sequence). CDR3 protein: CASSPGPFGEQYV. Here the CDR3 DNA reads TGTGCCAGCAGCCCCGGGCCCTTCGGGGAGCAGTACGTC.

The gene calls are TRBV18 and TRBJ1-3; 12 nucleotides agree with TRBD1. Germline loops: CDR1 KGHSH, CDR2 LQKENI. J gave up 0 bases and V 1 base, and 13 bases lay outside the gene matches. The CDR3 has 21 amino acids. The chain's CDR3 is CASSPLLVGTGGPHSGNTIYF. The CDR3 DNA reads as TGTGCCAGCTCACCACTCCTAGTAGGGACAGGGGGCCCTCACTCTGGAAACACCATATATTTT. Full variable domain (rest looked up from reference TRBV18 and TRBJ1-3): NAGVMQNPRHLVRRRGQEARLRCSPMKGHSHVYWYRQLPEEGLKFMVYLQKENIIDESGMPKERFSAEFPKEGPSILRIQQVVRGDSAAYFCASSPLLVGTGGPHSGNTIYFGEGSWLTVV.

The rearrangement uses TRBV5-1 and TRBJ1-2, with TRBD1 as a possible D gene (5 bases). V lost 1 base and J 0 bases, leaving 16 bases between the germline ends. The V gene's germline CDR1 is SGHRS and CDR2 YFSETQ. This CDR3 has 17 residues. CDR3 nucleotides: TGCGCCAGCAGCTTGAAATTAGGGGAAAGGGCTAACTATGGCTACACCTTC. Protein sequence: CASSLKLGERANYGYTF.

V usage is TRBV7-2 and J usage is TRBJ2-1; the match to TRBD2 covers 9 bases. The CDR3 totals 15 residues. CDR1 SGHTA and CDR2 FQGNSA come from the germline V gene. Trimming removed 1 base from V and 5 bases from J; junction bases left unmatched: 3. The CDR3 reads CASSLGGGGHNEQFF. CDR3 nucleotide sequence: TGTGCCAGCAGCTTAGGCGGGGGGGGACACAATGAGCAGTTCTTC.

The chain combines TRBV27 with TRBJ2-7, with 7 bases matching TRBD1. This CDR3 has 12 amino acids. With 6 bases clipped from V and 5 bases from J, the junction kept 4 bases outside the gene matches. From germline, CDR1 is MNHEY and CDR2 SMNVEV (reference sequence). The CDR3 region has the DNA TGTGCCAGCAGATCGACAGGGCACGAGCAGTACGTC. This sequence encodes CASRSTGHEQYV.

The chain is built from TRBV5-5 and TRBJ1-4, with TRBD1 as a possible D gene (6 bases). V dropped 3 bases and J dropped 8 bases, with 17 bases sitting between them. This CDR3 contains 15 residues. Germline CDR1 and CDR2: SGHKS and YYEKEE (reference sequence). The CDR3 DNA follows: TGTGCCAGCAGCTCATACAGGGATCCGCGGGAAAAACTGTTTTTT. It encodes CASSSYRDPREKLFF. The full variable domain, with the rest looked up from reference TRBV5-5 and TRBJ1-4, is DAGVTQSPTHLIKTRGQQVTLRCSPISGHKSVSWYQQVLGQGPQFIFQYYEKEERGRGNFPDRFSARQFPNYSSELNVNALLLGDSALYLCASSSYRDPREKLFFGSGTQLSVL.

J is TRBJ2-1 and V is TRBV7-2; 8 nucleotides agree with TRBD2. CDR3 length equals 14 residues. The germline gives CDR1 SGHTA, CDR2 FQGNSA. The V segment lost 3 bases and the J segment 5 bases; nucleotides outside the gene matches: 3. As DNA, the CDR3 is TGTGCCAGCAGCTTTCAGCGGGGGAACAATGAGCAGTTCTTC. Amino acids: CASSFQRGNNEQFF.

In this sample, this clone turned up a few times. The chain has TRBV5-1 and TRBJ2-5; TRBD2 matches at 11 bases. J was trimmed by 3 bases and V by 4 bases; bases with no gene match: 2. Germline V gene data show CDR1 as SGHRS and CDR2 as YFSETQ. This CDR3 is built from 14 residues. The CDR3 spells CASSRSGGEETQYF. In DNA, the CDR3 is TGCGCCAGCAGCCGTAGCGGGGGGGAAGAGACCCAGTACTTC.

The chain recombines TRBV5-4 with TRBJ2-1; TRBD2 matches 11 bases. The CDR3 sequence is 15 residues long. Germline CDR1 is SGHNT and CDR2 is YYREEE (reference sequence). Trimming removed 4 bases from V and 8 bases from J; junction bases left unmatched: 8. The CDR3 DNA reads as TGTGCCAGCAGCGTTCAGACTAGCGGGGTCGATGAGCAGTTCTTC. Its translation is CASSVQTSGVDEQFF.

The chain couples TRBV7-2 to TRBJ1-2, with TRBD1 matching 7 bases. With V trimmed by 4 bases and J by 4 bases, 6 bases remained unmatched. This CDR3 has 14 residues. The germline CDR1 and CDR2 sequences are SGHTA and FQGNSA. The CDR3 reads CASSSQGPGYGYTF. The CDR3 DNA sequence: TGTGCCAGCAGCTCACAGGGGCCAGGCTATGGCTACACCTTC.

In its sample, this clone was seen a few times. Other nucleotide sequences from this sample produce the same CDR3. The gene calls are TRBV10-3 and TRBJ1-1; D call uncertain. Germline V CDR1 and CDR2: ENHRY, SYGVKD. Trimming shortened V by 2 bases and J by 3 bases, and 4 bases separated the two germline ends. CDR3 size: 12 residues. CDR3 nucleotide sequence: TGTGCCATCAGTGAGCAGGACACTGAAGCTTTCTTT. Residues: CAISEQDTEAFF.

This rearrangement joins TRBV27 to TRBJ2-3; 9 bases map to TRBD1. This CDR3 has 14 residues. Germline-derived CDR1 and CDR2 are MNHEY and SMNVEV (reference sequence). Trimming took 3 bases from V and 6 from J; bases not matched to a gene: 4. The CDR3 reads CASSFWTGADTQYF. In DNA, the CDR3 is TGTGCCAGCAGTTTTTGGACAGGGGCCGATACGCAGTATTTT.

The rearrangement links TRBV10-3 to TRBJ1-6; 8 positions match TRBD1. Germline CDR1 is ENHRY and CDR2 is SYGVKD. Unmatched junction bases numbered 2, after V lost 4 bases and J lost 9 bases. This CDR3 comprises 13 residues. The CDR3 DNA sequence: TGTGCCATCAGTGTGGACAGGGTTTCACCCCTCCACTTT. This encodes CAISVDRVSPLHF.

Only a few counts were recorded for this clone. DNA of the CDR3: TGTGCCAGCGCCCTGGGGGGGCAAAGCACAGATACGCAGTATTTT. This translates into CASALGGQSTDTQYF. This chain uses TRBV9 with TRBJ2-3; tentative D call: TRBD2 (7 bases). The CDR3 is 15 residues long. Germline CDR1 SGDLS, CDR2 YYNGEE. Trimming left V 7 bases short and J 0 bases short, with 15 bases between.

V is TRBV5-8 and J is TRBJ1-3, with D unresolved. This CDR3 is built from 15 residues. CDR1 and CDR2 (germline): SGHTS, YDEGEE. V was pared by 0 bases and J by 0 bases, with 7 bases between. The CDR3 here is CASSLGGGSGNTIYF. The CDR3 nucleotides read TGTGCCAGCAGCTTGGGAGGCGGCTCTGGAAACACCATATATTTT.

This clone came up a few times. V and J are TRBV29-1 and TRBJ2-7; 10 nucleotides align to TRBD1. After removal of 6 bases from V and 2 bases from J, the junction contained 7 bases not matched to a gene. Germline V gene data show CDR1 as SQVTM and CDR2 as ANQGSEA. The CDR3 runs to 14 residues. CDR3 coding DNA: TGCAGCGTCGCATTAGGGACAGGGGCCTACGAGCAGTACTTC. Translation gives CSVALGTGAYEQYF.

This clone was seen more than once but under ten times. The chain joins TRBV28 to TRBJ2-5; D unclear. V was pared by 6 bases and J by 7 bases, with 9 bases between. The CDR3 has 11 residues. Germline lookup yields CDR1 MDHEN and CDR2 SYDVKM. CDR3 amino acids: CASSFSGTQYF. Written as DNA, the CDR3 is TGTGCCAGCAGCTTCTCCGGGACCCAGTACTTC.

This clone showed up just a few times. The chain recombines TRBV7-2 with TRBJ1-1; a possible D gene is TRBD1 (6 bases). This CDR3 contains 13 residues. Trimming pared 4 bases from V and 1 base from J, leaving 7 bases between. Germline CDR1 is SGHTA and CDR2 is FQGNSA. CDR3 coding DNA: TGTGCCAGCAGCTGGACAGAGAACACTGAAGCTTTCTTT. Its translation: CASSWTENTEAFF.

This clone appeared a few times. The chain is built from TRBV20-1 and TRBJ2-3, with no clear D. The V end lost 5 bases, the J end lost 6 bases, and 9 bases lay between the germline ends. The CDR3 extends over 11 amino acids. Germline V gene sequence: CDR1 DFQATT, CDR2 SNEGSKA (reference sequence). CDR3 sequence: CSAPPQDTQYF. The DNA of the CDR3 is TGCAGTGCTCCCCCCCAGGATACGCAGTATTTT.

In this sample, this clone turned up a few times. V gene TRBV15 combines with J gene TRBJ2-1; D unclear. The CDR3 spans 13 residues. Trimming shortened V by 5 bases and J by 6 bases, and 11 bases separated the two germline ends. CDR1 is LNHNV, CDR2 YYDKDF, per germline (reference sequence). The CDR3 coding sequence is TGTGCCACCAGCGGGCGCCTGGGCAATGAGCAGTTCTTC. This sequence encodes CATSGRLGNEQFF.

This clone was observed a few times. The chain combines TRBV5-4 with TRBJ2-7; 7 bases are a match to TRBD1. The V and J ends lost 4 bases and 6 bases, in that order; junction bases with no gene match: 10. The CDR3 contains 14 residues. The germline V gene has CDR1 SGHNT and CDR2 YYREEE (reference sequence). The CDR3 protein is CASSLRNDRAEQYF. The CDR3 DNA sequence: TGTGCCAGCAGCCTCAGGAACGACAGGGCCGAGCAGTACTTC.

This chain's CDR3 is CASRSQGATDTQYF. The CDR3 coding sequence is TGTGCCAGCAGGTCACAGGGGGCCACAGATACGCAGTATTTT. The chain is built from TRBV6-5 and TRBJ2-3; 9 bases align to TRBD1. The CDR3 runs to 14 residues. Trimming removed 6 bases from V and 2 bases from J; junction bases left unmatched: 3. The germline CDR1 and CDR2 sequences are MNHEY and SVGAGI.

This clone was detected a few times. The chain employs TRBV6-1 and TRBJ1-5, with 9 nucleotides matching TRBD1. CDR1 is MNHNS and CDR2 is SASEGT in the germline V gene. J gave up 2 bases and V 4 bases, and 12 bases lay outside the gene matches. CDR3 length: 18 amino acids. The CDR3 spells CASSGRPGQGRGNQPQHF. CDR3 DNA: TGTGCCAGCAGTGGACGACCGGGACAGGGACGGGGCAATCAGCCCCAGCATTTT.

The chain carries TRBV29-1 and TRBJ2-3, with 9 bases that match TRBD2. The CDR3 loop spans 14 amino acids. V was clipped by 7 bases and J by 1 base; unmatched bases: 6. Per the germline V gene, CDR1 is SQVTM and CDR2 is ANQGSEA. The CDR3 DNA is TGCAGCGGCGGACAGCGGGGGGGCACAGATACGCAGTATTTT. Translation: CSGGQRGGTDTQYF.